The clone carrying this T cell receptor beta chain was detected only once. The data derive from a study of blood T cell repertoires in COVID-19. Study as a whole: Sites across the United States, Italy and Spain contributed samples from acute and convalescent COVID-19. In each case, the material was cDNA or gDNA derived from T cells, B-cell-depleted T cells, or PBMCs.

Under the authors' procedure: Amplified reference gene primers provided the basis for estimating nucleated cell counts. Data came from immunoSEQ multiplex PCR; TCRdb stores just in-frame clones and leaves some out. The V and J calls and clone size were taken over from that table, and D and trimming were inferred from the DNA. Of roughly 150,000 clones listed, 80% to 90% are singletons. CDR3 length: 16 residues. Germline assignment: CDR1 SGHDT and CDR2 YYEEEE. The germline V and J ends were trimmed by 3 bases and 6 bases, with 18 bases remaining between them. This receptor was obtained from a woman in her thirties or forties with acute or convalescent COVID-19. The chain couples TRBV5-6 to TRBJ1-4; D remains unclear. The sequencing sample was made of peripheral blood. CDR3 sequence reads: CASSSSLTKMDEKLFF. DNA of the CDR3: TGTGCCAGCAGCTCGAGTCTCACGAAGATGGATGAAAAACTGTTTTTT.